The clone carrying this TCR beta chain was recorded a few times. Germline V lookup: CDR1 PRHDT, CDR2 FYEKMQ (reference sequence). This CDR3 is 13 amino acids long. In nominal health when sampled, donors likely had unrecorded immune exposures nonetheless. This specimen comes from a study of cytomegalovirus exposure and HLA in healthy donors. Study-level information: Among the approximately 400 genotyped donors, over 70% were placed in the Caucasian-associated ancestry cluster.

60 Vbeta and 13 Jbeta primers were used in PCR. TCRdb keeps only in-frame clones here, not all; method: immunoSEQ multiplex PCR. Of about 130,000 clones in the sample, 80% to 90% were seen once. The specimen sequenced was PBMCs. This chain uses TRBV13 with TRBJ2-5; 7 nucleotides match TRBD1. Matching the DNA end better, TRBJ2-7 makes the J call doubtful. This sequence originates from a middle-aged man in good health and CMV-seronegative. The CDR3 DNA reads TGTGCCAGCAGCTTGGGACAGACCTACGAGCAGTACTTC. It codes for CASSLGQTYEQYF.